These 9 T cell receptor beta chains came from one sample sequenced in a study of blood T cell repertoires in COVID-19. Method: immunoSEQ multiplex PCR; TCRdb's copy keeps in-frame clones and lacks some. Among roughly 190,000 clones listed, roughly 84% were seen once. Sequencing used PBMCs or T cells enriched from blood (not recorded which). These receptors came from a woman aged 25 to 45 who had been exposed to COVID-19.

This clone has just one count. CDR3 region: CASSQDQPGLAGGKETQYF. CDR3 nucleotides: TGTGCCAGCAGCCAAGACCAACCGGGACTAGCGGGCGGAAAAGAGACCCAGTACTTC. The V call is TRBV14, the J call TRBJ2-5; 12 nucleotides align to TRBD2. Germline V gene lookup returns CDR1 SGHDN and CDR2 FVKESK. Losses at the gene ends were 0 bases for V and 3 bases for J; bases not matched to a gene: 11. The CDR3 contains 19 residues.

V usage is TRBV3-1 (or the pseudogene TRBV3-2) and J usage is TRBJ2-1; no firm D call. This CDR3 has 14 residues. Germline V gene sequence: CDR1 LGHDT, CDR2 YNNKEL (reference sequence). Deletions cut 0 bases from V and 11 bases from J, with 14 bases between. DNA of the CDR3: TGTGCCAGCAGCCAAGATAAGCCGGGTGGAAAGCAGTTCTTC. Its translation is CASSQDKPGGKQFF.

The gene calls are TRBV4-3 and TRBJ1-6, with 7 nucleotides matching TRBD1. The CDR3 runs to 21 residues. Trimming removed 1 base from V and 9 bases from J; junction bases left unmatched: 24. Germline V lookup: CDR1 LGHNA, CDR2 YSLEER. CDR3: CASSQGLQRGGVGGWGSPLHF. In nucleotides, the CDR3 is TGCGCCAGCAGCCAAGGGCTTCAAAGAGGAGGGGTAGGGGGCTGGGGTTCACCCCTCCACTTT.

This sequence joins TRBV19 and TRBJ1-1, with D perhaps TRBD1 (6 bases). The germline V gene encodes CDR1 LNHDA and CDR2 SQIVND (reference sequence). V lost 6 bases to trimming and J lost 11 bases, with 13 bases between them. The CDR3 length is 11 residues. In DNA form, the CDR3 reads TGTGCCAGTAGCTCAGGACAGCTCGCTTTCTTT. It specifies CASSSGQLAFF.

The chain carries TRBV7-9 and TRBJ1-2, with 11 bases identical to TRBD1. Germline V gene data show CDR1 as SEHNR and CDR2 as FQNEAQ (reference sequence). This CDR3 comprises 16 residues. The V and J ends lost 4 bases and 5 bases, in that order; junction bases with no gene match: 9. In DNA form, the CDR3 reads TGTGCCAGCAGCTCAGCCTGGGACAGGGGGACTTATGGCTACACCTTC. It specifies CASSSAWDRGTYGYTF.

The CDR3 spells CASTPLAEFTDTQYF. The CDR3 DNA reads as TGTGCCAGCACTCCCCTAGCGGAGTTCACAGATACGCAGTATTTT. The chain employs TRBV6-6 and TRBJ2-3; 7 bases align to TRBD2. Germline V CDR1 and CDR2: MNHNY, SVGAGI (reference sequence). V shed 7 bases and J 2 bases; nucleotides not matched to a gene: 9. This CDR3 comprises 15 residues.

The V gene is TRBV7-9, the J gene TRBJ2-7, with 9 bases identical to TRBD2. With 5 bases clipped from V and 3 bases from J, the junction kept 5 bases outside the gene matches. Germline CDR1 SEHNR, CDR2 FQNEAQ (reference sequence). This CDR3 spans 14 amino acids. The CDR3 DNA is TGTGCCAGCAGCGCGGGGGGGCCCCTCTACGAGCAGTACTTC. Translation gives CASSAGGPLYEQYF.

The CDR3 loop reads CASSRRGEKLFF. CDR3 sequence (DNA): TGTGCCAGCAGCCGAAGGGGGGAAAAACTGTTTTTT. V gene TRBV5-4 combines with J gene TRBJ1-4; a possible D gene is TRBD1 (6 bases). Trimming took 4 bases from V and 8 from J, leaving 9 bases between them. CDR3 length equals 12 residues. Germline V gene data show CDR1 as SGHNT and CDR2 as YYREEE (reference sequence).

The rearrangement links TRBV6-2 or TRBV6-3 to TRBJ2-3, with 7 bases fitting TRBD2. CDR3 length: 13 residues. CDR1 is MNHEY, CDR2 SVGEGT, per germline. J was trimmed by 7 bases and V by 3 bases; bases with no gene match: 4. The CDR3 DNA reads TGTGCCAGCAGTTATACTAGCGTAAATACGCAGTATTTT. Protein: CASSYTSVNTQYF.